The 30 T cell receptor beta chains below were found in one sample sequenced in a study of cytomegalovirus exposure and HLA in healthy donors. Amplification used 60 Vbeta primers and 13 Jbeta primers. Sequencing used immunoSEQ multiplex PCR; TCRdb keeps in-frame clones, though not all of them. This table holds more than 95,000 clones, 9.5% found once. Sequencing input: PBMCs. The receptors shown here come from a man under 40 in good health and CMV-seronegative.

The chain joins TRBV21-1 to TRBJ1-1. TRBV21-1 is termed a pseudogene. The length of the CDR3 is 14 residues. CDR3 protein: CASSPSGPGTEAFF. DNA for the CDR3: TGTGCCAGCAGCCCTAGCGGGCCGGGCACTGAAGCTTTCTTT.

The V gene is TRBV6-1, the J gene TRBJ2-7; 8 nucleotides line up with TRBD1. J lost 1 base, V lost 7 bases, and 9 bases had no gene match. The CDR3 loop spans 15 amino acids. Germline V gene lookup returns CDR1 MNHNS and CDR2 SASEGT. The CDR3 loop reads CASILQGGESYEQYF. Here the CDR3 DNA reads TGTGCCAGCATCCTACAGGGGGGAGAGTCCTACGAGCAGTACTTC.

This rearrangement joins TRBV10-2 to TRBJ2-3; D is ambiguous. CDR1 and CDR2 (germline): WSHSY, SAAADI. Trimming left V 8 bases short and J 2 bases short, with 14 bases between. The CDR3 consists of 14 residues. This chain's CDR3 is CASLRGPPTDTQYF. The CDR3 nucleotides read TGCGCCAGCCTGCGTGGGCCACCCACAGATACGCAGTATTTT.

This clone was seen a single time. The V and J genes are TRBV7-6 and TRBJ2-5; D call uncertain. The length of the CDR3 is 12 residues. The germline V gene has CDR1 SGHVS and CDR2 FNYEAQ. V lost 1 base and J lost 5, with 5 bases in between. In DNA form, the CDR3 reads TGTGCCAGCAGCTTAGTCTCTGAGACCCAGTACTTC. Its protein is CASSLVSETQYF.

This clone has more than one count but fewer than ten. J is TRBJ1-4 and V is TRBV6-1, with 7 bases that match TRBD1. The CDR3 is 14 residues long. The junction had 7 bases not matched to a gene; V was cut back by 5 bases and J by 7 bases. Germline V lookup: CDR1 MNHNS, CDR2 SASEGT. The CDR3 DNA sequence: TGTGCCAGCAGTCTAGGGGGCTTCGGTGAAAAACTGTTTTTT. It is translated as CASSLGGFGEKLFF.

This clone was seen a few times. The chain combines TRBV6-6 with TRBJ2-3; maybe TRBD1 (6 bases). This CDR3 is built from 11 residues. From germline, CDR1 is MNHNY and CDR2 SVGAGI (reference sequence). Trimming removed 6 bases at V and 6 bases at J, with 7 bases between. CDR3 nucleotides: TGTGCCAGCAGGAGGGGGGATACGCAGTATTTT. Its protein product is CASRRGDTQYF.

The genes are TRBV30 and TRBJ1-1; 9 nucleotides align to TRBD1. The length of the CDR3 is 14 residues. Unmatched junction bases numbered 5, after V lost 2 bases and J lost 4 bases. From germline, CDR1 is GTSNPN and CDR2 SVGIG (reference sequence). CDR3 nucleotides: TGTGCCTGGAGTCGCGGACAGGGGTCCACTGAAGCTTTCTTT. It is translated as CAWSRGQGSTEAFF.

This clone was counted between two and nine times. V gene TRBV28 combines with J gene TRBJ1-1, with a possible D match to TRBD1 (6 bases). Germline V lookup: CDR1 MDHEN, CDR2 SYDVKM. The CDR3 loop spans 15 amino acids. V lost 4 bases and J lost 1, with 13 bases in between. The DNA of the CDR3 is TGTGCCAGCAGTTCTCTCGGGACACAGAACACTGAAGCTTTCTTT. This translates into CASSSLGTQNTEAFF. Full variable domain (outside the CDR3, taken from reference TRBV28 and TRBJ1-1): DVKVTQSSRYLVKRTGEKVFLECVQDMDHENMFWYRQDPGLGLRLIYFSYDVKMKEKGDIPEGYSVSREKKERFSLILESASTNQTSMYLCASSSLGTQNTEAFFGQGTRLTVV.

The gene calls are TRBV28 and TRBJ2-3; TRBD2 aligns across 11 bases. J gave up 4 bases and V 2 bases, and 5 bases lay outside the gene matches. This CDR3 region has 16 residues. Germline V gene lookup returns CDR1 MDHEN and CDR2 SYDVKM. The CDR3 protein is CASSLRTSGRPDTQYF. The CDR3, as DNA: TGTGCCAGCAGTTTACGGACTAGCGGGCGACCAGATACGCAGTATTTT.

The chain recombines TRBV6-1 with TRBJ2-6, with 10 bases identical to TRBD2. V shed 4 bases, J shed 0 bases, and the junction held 0 bases outside the gene matches. The CDR3 runs 16 residues. CDR1 and CDR2 (germline): MNHNS, SASEGT. CDR3 protein: CASSVAGGSGANVLTF. The CDR3 DNA follows: TGTGCCAGCAGTGTAGCGGGAGGCTCTGGGGCCAACGTCCTGACTTTC.

The rearrangement uses TRBV9 and TRBJ1-5; 11 nucleotides agree with TRBD1. The trim removed 4 bases at V and 5 bases at J, leaving 5 bases unmatched. The CDR3 is 15 amino acids. Germline V lookup: CDR1 SGDLS, CDR2 YYNGEE. The CDR3 nucleotides read TGTGCCAGCAGCCTTGGGACAGGGGGGGATCAGCCCCAGCATTTT. Encoded protein: CASSLGTGGDQPQHF.

This chain connects TRBV2 to TRBJ1-2; maybe TRBD1 (5 bases). This CDR3 has 17 residues. Germline CDR1 SNHLY, CDR2 FYNNEI. Trimming took off 1 base at V and 2 bases at J, with 17 bases between the two ends. CDR3 loop: CASSEGETVKGNYGYTF. The CDR3 DNA sequence: TGTGCCAGCAGTGAAGGGGAAACAGTGAAGGGGAACTATGGCTACACCTTC.

This clone has more than one count but fewer than ten. The genes are TRBV4-1 and TRBJ1-2; 7 bases are shared with TRBD1. The CDR3 has 16 residues. V lost 2 bases, J lost 8 bases, and 14 bases stayed unmatched. CDR1 is MGHRA, CDR2 YSYEKL, per germline. The CDR3 sequence is CASSQTGQVGPGGYTF. The CDR3 DNA sequence: TGCGCCAGCAGCCAAACCGGACAGGTGGGGCCGGGGGGCTACACCTTC.

This clone was seen a few times. The chain is built from TRBV15 and TRBJ1-5; D is unclear. From germline, CDR1 is LNHNV and CDR2 YYDKDF (reference sequence). CDR3 size: 20 residues. The V end lost 0 bases, the J end lost 0 bases, and 21 bases lay between the germline ends. CDR3 sequence (DNA): TGTGCCACCAGCAGAGAGGTGGGAGGAGGCCCGAGTTATAGCAATCAGCCCCAGCATTTT. Translating it yields CATSREVGGGPSYSNQPQHF.

This clone was picked up a small number of times. This chain uses TRBV18 with TRBJ1-4, with TRBD1 as a possible D gene (5 bases). Per germline, CDR1 KGHSH and CDR2 LQKENI. The CDR3 extends over 13 amino acids. V was trimmed by 2 bases and J by 7 bases, leaving 8 bases between them. The CDR3 nucleotides are TGTGCCAGCTCACCAGGGGGAGGTGAAAAACTGTTTTTT. It specifies CASSPGGGEKLFF. Supplemented by reference TRBV18 and TRBJ1-4, the full variable domain reads NAGVMQNPRHLVRRRGQEARLRCSPMKGHSHVYWYRQLPEEGLKFMVYLQKENIIDESGMPKERFSAEFPKEGPSILRIQQVVRGDSAAYFCASSPGGGEKLFFGSGTQLSVL.

This clone was counted a few times. The V gene is TRBV30, the J gene TRBJ1-6; D may be TRBD1 (6 bases). Germline V lookup: CDR1 GTSNPN, CDR2 SVGIG (reference sequence). The CDR3 length is 13 residues. V lost 4 bases and J 6 bases, leaving 10 bases between the germline ends. The CDR3 DNA reads TGTGCCTGGAAATTAGGGGGTAATTCACCCCTCCACTTT. Its protein product is CAWKLGGNSPLHF.

There are a few counts of this clone. The rearrangement uses TRBV28 and TRBJ1-5, with D perhaps TRBD1 (6 bases). The germline gives CDR1 MDHEN, CDR2 SYDVKM. Deletions cut 4 bases from V and 5 bases from J, with 9 bases between. The CDR3 runs 13 residues. For the CDR3, the DNA is TGTGCCAGCAGTTATTACAGGGATCAGCCCCAGCATTTT. Encoded protein: CASSYYRDQPQHF.

The V call is TRBV7-2, the J call TRBJ1-5; TRBD1 aligns across 7 bases. The germline V gene encodes CDR1 SGHTA and CDR2 FQGNSA. The CDR3 loop spans 18 amino acids. V dropped 1 base and J dropped 6; count of bases not matched to a gene: 15. The CDR3 coding sequence is TGTGCCAGCAGCTTAGTCCCTAGGCTCGGACAGGCGGGTCAGCCCCAGCATTTT. This sequence encodes CASSLVPRLGQAGQPQHF.

The chain links TRBV30 to TRBJ1-1; perhaps TRBD1 as D (5 bases). Per the germline V gene, CDR1 is GTSNPN and CDR2 is SVGIG (reference sequence). V was clipped by 8 bases and J by 0 bases, with 13 bases between them. CDR3 size: 13 residues. The CDR3 reads CARGGAVNTEAFF. CDR3 in DNA: TGTGCCCGGGGGGGTGCAGTGAACACTGAAGCTTTCTTT. The whole variable domain, filled in from reference TRBV30 and TRBJ1-1, reads SQTIHQWPATLVQPVGSPLSLECTVEGTSNPNLYWYRQAAGRGLQLLFYSVGIGQISSEVPQNLSASRPQDRQFILSSKKLLLSDSGFYLCARGGAVNTEAFFGQGTRLTVV.

This chain joins TRBV15 and TRBJ2-4; TRBD2 aligns across 8 bases. This CDR3 comprises 17 residues. With V trimmed by 2 bases and J by 0 bases, 6 bases remained unmatched. Germline loops: CDR1 LNHNV, CDR2 YYDKDF (reference sequence). CDR3 DNA sequence: TGTGCCACCAGCAGAACCAGCGGGGGACTAGCCAAAAACATTCAGTACTTC. It is translated as CATSRTSGGLAKNIQYF.

This clone appeared a few times. This chain connects TRBV2 to TRBJ1-5; TRBD1 is a possible D gene (5 bases). The CDR3 totals 14 residues. V lost 7 bases, J lost 6 bases, and 16 bases lay in between. CDR1 SNHLY and CDR2 FYNNEI come from the germline V gene. The CDR3 reads CASTTEGGAQPQHF. The CDR3 coding sequence is TGTGCCAGCACTACCGAGGGAGGGGCTCAGCCCCAGCATTTT.

The rearrangement uses TRBV7-2 and TRBJ2-3; D is unclear. This CDR3 is 14 amino acids long. V lost 3 bases and J 1 base, leaving 8 bases between the germline ends. Germline V CDR1 and CDR2: SGHTA, FQGNSA. CDR3 bases: TGTGCCAGCAGCTTTACTCGAGGCACAGATACGCAGTATTTT. This codes for CASSFTRGTDTQYF.

The sample holds a few counts of this clone. The V and J genes are TRBV6-1 and TRBJ1-5; TRBD1 aligns across 9 bases. The CDR3 is 15 amino acids. V was pared by 6 bases and J by 0 bases, with 3 bases of the junction left unmatched. The V gene's germline CDR1 is MNHNS and CDR2 SASEGT. The CDR3 region is CASSGQGYSNQPQHF. CDR3 coding DNA: TGTGCCAGCAGCGGACAGGGGTATAGCAATCAGCCCCAGCATTTT.

A few counts support this clone. The DNA for the CDR3 is TGTGCCAGCAGCGAGGACAGGGGATGGGGCACAGATACGCAGTATTTT. This translates into CASSEDRGWGTDTQYF. This rearrangement joins TRBV9 to TRBJ2-3; 9 bases line up with TRBD1. The germline V gene has CDR1 SGDLS and CDR2 YYNGEE. The CDR3 extends over 16 amino acids. Unmatched junction bases numbered 6, after V lost 3 bases and J lost 1 base.

This clone was seen only a few times. The chain is built from TRBV2 and TRBJ1-5, with D perhaps matching TRBD1 (6 bases). The V gene's germline CDR1 is SNHLY and CDR2 FYNNEI. This CDR3 comprises 17 residues. Trimming cost V 4 bases and J 0 bases, with 16 bases left between them. CDR3 residues: CASSGTENSYSNQPQHF. CDR3 bases: TGTGCCAGCAGTGGGACAGAAAACTCTTATAGCAATCAGCCCCAGCATTTT.

In this sample, this clone turned up a few times. The genes are TRBV27 and TRBJ2-6, with a tentative D call TRBD2 (6 bases). From germline, CDR1 is MNHEY and CDR2 SMNVEV (reference sequence). The CDR3 is 15 amino acids. The V end lost 5 bases, the J end lost 2 bases, and 10 bases lay between the germline ends. The CDR3 protein is CASSPGVTGANVLTF. The CDR3 bases are TGTGCCAGCAGTCCGGGAGTCACTGGGGCCAACGTCCTGACTTTC.

In its sample, this clone was seen a few times. The chain joins TRBV5-8 to TRBJ2-5; 12 nucleotides align to TRBD1. Germline V gene lookup returns CDR1 SGHTS and CDR2 YDEGEE. V shed 4 bases, J shed 4 bases, and the junction held 5 bases outside the gene matches. The CDR3 loop spans 15 amino acids. CDR3 protein: CASSRGDRGRETQYF. The CDR3 DNA follows: TGTGCCAGCAGCCGAGGGGACAGGGGGCGAGAGACCCAGTACTTC.

The chain combines TRBV18 with TRBJ2-7, with TRBD2 matching 7 bases. The CDR3 has 15 amino acids. Germline values: CDR1 KGHSH, CDR2 LQKENI. V trimming: 4 bases; J trimming: 6 bases; junction bases outside the gene matches: 12. DNA of the CDR3: TGTGCCAGCTCACAATCACCCGGGGGGTCGGGCGAGCAGTACTTC. Protein sequence: CASSQSPGGSGEQYF.

As concerns this clone: The CDR3 carries no conserved terminal phenylalanine or tryptophan, so it likely arises from a read error. This rearrangement joins TRBV5-4 to TRBJ2-2; D gene uncertain. V gave up 0 bases and J gave up 7 bases, with 7 bases separating them. The CDR3 totals 13 residues. Germline V gene lookup returns CDR1 SGHNT and CDR2 YYREEE (reference sequence). This CDR3 is CASSLDTVGELFL. CDR3 DNA: TGTGCCAGCAGCTTGGATACCGTCGGGGAGCTGTTTTTG.

J is TRBJ1-5 and V is TRBV9, with TRBD1 matching over 8 bases. With V trimmed by 3 bases and J by 5 bases, 7 bases remained unmatched. The CDR3 has 15 residues. Per the germline V gene, CDR1 is SGDLS and CDR2 is YYNGEE. CDR3 sequence: CASSAAGQAYQPQHF. The CDR3 DNA reads TGTGCCAGCAGCGCAGCGGGACAGGCCTATCAGCCCCAGCATTTT.